One T cell receptor beta chain is described in this entry. In this sample, this clonotype turned up a few times. Its recognized antigen is unknown. Qualities for individual bases were not recorded, and no much larger clone is one base off. Every donor was a healthy Caucasian. Three pairs of female monozygotic twins, all aged roughly 18 to 30 years, made up the twin cohort. Peripheral blood mononuclear cells were the source from which RNA for the TCR libraries was isolated. The CDR3 spans 14 residues, from the cysteine through the phenylalanine. Only the CDR3 portion is preserved as DNA: 42 bases, with reading frame beginning at the first base. Via the germline V gene (reference sequence), CDR1 is DFQATT and CDR2 SNEGSKA. The trim is 6 bases for V and 4 bases for J, with a gap of 18 bases between the germline ends. The entry originates in a study of identical twins (dated by TCRdb to 2016 to 2017). Study-wide context: TCR alpha and beta repertoires from monozygotic twins, unrelated adults of various ages and cord blood were deep-sequenced to test whether fetal clonotypes persist. To rule out contamination, the twin experiments were replicated at different times with different library preparation protocols.

General findings and caveats noted by the study authors: Recombination models systematically underestimated out-of-frame TCR alpha sharing in monozygotic twins but agreed with sharing between unrelated individuals. The excess sharing between twins in beta out-of-frame sequences was weaker because fewer shared sequences reduced the signal-to-noise ratio. Fewer insertions were carried by abundant cord blood beta clonotypes; a weaker similar trend was observed in young adult naive repertoires, while no such trend was observed in memory repertoires. Zero-insertion analyses could be partly confounded by invariant T cells such as MAIT and iNKT, although diverse VJ usage argued against such confounding for most clonotypes. Compared with coincidental sharing between unrelated individuals, an excess of low generation-probability sequences was observed among out-of-frame TCR alpha sequences shared between twins. Because the same donors could not be followed over many years, the conclusions relied on cross-sectional statistical analysis.

The library was made by 5' RACE. Sequenced on an Illumina HiSeq 2000. Template switching introduced a universal primer binding site; the final cDNA contained a unique molecular identifier, enabling accurate counting of TCR cDNA molecules. First-strand cDNA for TCR alpha and beta chains was synthesized from specific primers in the conserved constant-segment region. To control for contamination, every cDNA library carried two barcodes: a SMART-Mk sample barcode plus Illumina barcodes. TruSeq adapter sequences and Illumina sample barcodes were added in two successive PCR steps. The Illumina HiSeq platform was used with custom primers to sequence TCR alpha and beta cDNA libraries. In the original analysis: MiGEC processed the raw reads to extract unique molecular identifiers, while MiXCR was used to determine the CDR3 positions. Recombination models were inferred per individual with the repgenHMM and IGoR tools using an EM algorithm. The tcR package in R was used for shared clonotype analysis, with sharing normalized by the product of cloneset sizes. To study raw recombination without the effects of thymic and clonal selection, out-of-frame nonproductive sequences were analyzed. TCRdb reprocessing: public reads trimmed at Q25 with fastp, clones called with MiXCR, in-frame beta chains kept. Rows with a matching CDR3 protein are joined into one entry that keeps the most common DNA and genes. TCRdb assigned the V and J calls; the authors' analysis was not used. The sample records about 730,000 distinct CDR3 sequences, 21% of which are singletons. The ten biggest clones cover approximately 4.3% of the sample.

The same data also went into a second study, on T cells expressing NK-cell markers. The other study reports the following: Three sorted T-cell subsets (CD3+CD56+NKG2C+, CD3+CD56+NKG2C- and CD3+CD56-NKG2C+) from under ten donors had their TCR beta-chain repertoires profiled. Of the eight sequenced donors, seven were found to be HCMV-seropositive and one was found to be HCMV-seronegative. In several experiments an anti-gammadeltaTCR antibody was added to restrict sorting to alphabetaTCR-expressing T cells. For about 6 donors, the dominant CD3+CD56+NKG2C+ clonotypes were among the top 10 CD8+ clonotypes and accounted for about 1.0-8% of CD8+ T cells. Those dominant clonotypes were again the most abundant among CD3+CD56-NKG2C+ cells in several donors, at about 25-65%. Whether the expanded NKG2C-expressing T cell clones were specific for HCMV antigens remained unclear. The eight sequenced donors were randomly selected healthy volunteers, three men and five women. HCMV serostatus was determined by detecting HCMV-specific IgG in serum with a commercial ELISA kit. Bulk peripheral blood T-cell repertoires were additionally sequenced from unsorted PBMC for roughly six donors. MIGEC was used to demultiplex reads and group the reads by UMI, and MiTCR was used to assemble and quantify clonotypes. To exclude erroneous sequences, any TCR cDNA sequence not supported by at least two reads was discarded. The tcR package was used for downstream repertoire analysis, and clonotypes were matched between fractions using CDR3 nucleotide sequence together with V segment. VDJmatch was used to annotate antigen specificity against VDJdb, with one amino acid substitution allowed in CDR3.

The sequenced sample consisted of PBMCs. This sequence originates from a woman in her late teens or twenties in good health. The chain is encoded by TRBV20-1 joined to TRBJ2-5; the D gene is possibly TRBD2, with 7 bases matching. The CDR3 has the sequence CSALPGGSPETQYF. The sequence in DNA is TGCAGTGCCCTCCCGGGGGGCAGCCCAGAGACCCAGTACTTC.